This T cell receptor (beta chain) was identified in a study of lymphopenia after photon versus proton radiotherapy. Overall study findings and caveats: Under photons, naive T cells and diversity fell while effector/memory populations rose. Survival link was tested only in deceased patients; proton benefit remains a possibility. Post-nadir TCR diversity decline inversely tracked overall survival among those who died. After lymphocyte nadir, photon-treated repertoires showed oligoclonal expansion, especially CD8+ Temra.

For this clone: The antigen is unknown.

CDR3 length equals 16 residues. V gave up 1 base and J gave up 2 bases, with 15 bases separating them. The germline CDR1 and CDR2 sequences are LNHDA and SQIVND (reference sequence). Generated by immunoSEQ multiplex PCR, the TCRdb table keeps only in-frame clones and is missing some. The table includes about 61,000 clones, 75% to 90% detected once. This TCR derives from a man aged 35 to 55 with gastric cancer. V is TRBV19 and J is TRBJ2-7, with D possibly being TRBD1 (5 bases). Source: peripheral blood, taken from a patient treated with photon-based radiotherapy. The CDR3 nucleotides are TGTGCCAGTAGTATAGGGGCAGGGCAACGGGCCTACGAGCAGTACTTC. Amino acid sequence: CASSIGAGQRAYEQYF.